The 7 T cell receptor beta chains given below trace back to one sample, sequenced in a study of T cell repertoires in ileal Crohn's disease. Profiling relied on immunoSEQ multiplex PCR, and the TCRdb table lists in-frame clones only, not all of them. Altogether about 8,400 clones are present, 70% to 90% being singletons, with the ten largest covering 13%. Sequenced material: ileal tissue. The receptors stem from an adult with Crohn's disease.

This chain uses TRBV19 with TRBJ1-1; D is unresolved. Germline values: CDR1 LNHDA, CDR2 SQIVND (reference sequence). Trimming took off 3 bases at V and 0 bases at J, with 8 bases between the two ends. The CDR3 loop spans 14 amino acids. CDR3 nucleotides: TGTGCCAGTAGTATCGAAAGGGTGAACACTGAAGCTTTCTTT. Translating gives CASSIERVNTEAFF.

The chain links TRBV5-5 to TRBJ2-3; 13 bases map to TRBD2. The CDR3 is 16 amino acids. The germline CDR1 and CDR2 sequences are SGHKS and YYEKEE (reference sequence). Unmatched junction bases numbered 2, after V lost 2 bases and J lost 2 bases. The CDR3, as DNA: TGTGCCAGCAGCTTACTAGCGGGAGGGCTCACAGATACGCAGTATTTT. Translation: CASSLLAGGLTDTQYF.

This clone was observed a handful of times. The chain employs TRBV7-2 and TRBJ1-1; 8 bases are a match to TRBD1. Germline CDR1 is SGHTA and CDR2 is FQGNSA. Germline trimming cut 4 bases from V and 1 base from J; bases unmatched to any gene: 14. The CDR3 loop spans 18 amino acids. CDR3: CASSSKIAGGARNTEAFF. CDR3 DNA sequence: TGTGCCAGCAGCTCCAAAATTGCAGGGGGCGCGAGGAACACTGAAGCTTTCTTT. Based on the CDR3 plus reference TRBV7-2 and TRBJ1-1, the full variable domain is GAGVSQSPSNKVTEKGKDVELRCDPISGHTALYWYRQSLGQGLEFLIYFQGNSAPDKSGLPSDRFSAERTGGSVSTLTIQRTQQEDSAVYLCASSSKIAGGARNTEAFFGQGTRLTVV.

This sequence joins TRBV7-8 and TRBJ2-7; 9 bases match TRBD1. CDR3 length equals 18 residues. The J segment lost 5 bases and the V segment lost 2 bases, leaving 16 bases of the junction unmatched. In germline, CDR1 is SGHVS, CDR2 FQNEAQ. The CDR3, as DNA: TGTGCCAGCAGCTTAAGGGTCCGGGCGGGACAGGGCGGAAACGAGCAGTACTTC. It codes for CASSLRVRAGQGGNEQYF.

This sequence joins TRBV7-8 and TRBJ1-2; D remains ambiguous. Germline V gene data show CDR1 as SGHVS and CDR2 as FQNEAQ. With 0 bases removed from V and 4 bases from J, the gap between germline ends came to 9 bases. This CDR3 has 14 residues. The CDR3: CASSLATEAYGYTF. CDR3 in DNA: TGTGCCAGCAGCTTAGCAACGGAAGCCTATGGCTACACCTTC.

The V call is TRBV2, the J call TRBJ2-7; unclear D gene. Trimming pared 1 base from V and 6 bases from J, leaving 16 bases between. This CDR3 has 15 amino acids. The germline gives CDR1 SNHLY, CDR2 FYNNEI. CDR3 coding DNA: TGTGCCAGCAGTGAAGGGGTAGTAGCTCCGGGCGAGCAGTACTTC. It codes for CASSEGVVAPGEQYF.

The rearrangement joins TRBV14 to TRBJ1-1; 8 positions match TRBD1. The V segment lost 3 bases and the J segment 4 bases; nucleotides outside the gene matches: 13. CDR1 is SGHDN and CDR2 is FVKESK in the germline V gene. This CDR3 is built from 17 residues. CDR3 sequence (DNA): TGTGCCAGCAGCCATAAAACCCCCGGGACAGGAGTCACTGAAGCTTTCTTT. Translating it yields CASSHKTPGTGVTEAFF.